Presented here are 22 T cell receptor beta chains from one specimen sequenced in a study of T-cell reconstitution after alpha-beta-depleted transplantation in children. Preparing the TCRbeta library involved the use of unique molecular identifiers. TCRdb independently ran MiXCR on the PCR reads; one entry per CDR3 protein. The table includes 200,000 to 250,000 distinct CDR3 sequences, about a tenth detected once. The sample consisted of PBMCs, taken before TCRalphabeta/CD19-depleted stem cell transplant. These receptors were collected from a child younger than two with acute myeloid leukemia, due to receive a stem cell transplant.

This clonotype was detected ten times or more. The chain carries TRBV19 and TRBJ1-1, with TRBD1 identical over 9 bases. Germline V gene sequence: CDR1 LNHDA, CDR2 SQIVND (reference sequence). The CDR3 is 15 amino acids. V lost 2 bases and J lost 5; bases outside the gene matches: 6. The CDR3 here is CASSIIQGAKTEAFF. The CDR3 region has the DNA TGTGCCAGTAGTATAATACAGGGGGCAAAGACTGAAGCTTTCTTT.

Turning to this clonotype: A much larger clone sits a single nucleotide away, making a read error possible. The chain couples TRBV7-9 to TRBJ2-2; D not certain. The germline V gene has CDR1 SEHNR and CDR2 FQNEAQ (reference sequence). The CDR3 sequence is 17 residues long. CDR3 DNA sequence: TGTGCCAGCGGCTTACGTTCCCGGACCTACTACACCGGGGAGCTGTTTTTT. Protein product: CASGLRSRTYYTGELFF.

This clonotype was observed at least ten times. This CDR3 reads CSVVEPGSSYEQYF. The CDR3 DNA follows: TGCAGCGTTGTGGAGCCTGGGAGCTCCTACGAGCAGTACTTC. The chain combines TRBV29-1 with TRBJ2-7; perhaps TRBD2 as D (5 bases). This CDR3 is built from 14 residues. V lost 4 bases and J 0 bases, leaving 13 bases between the germline ends. Germline loops: CDR1 SQVTM, CDR2 ANQGSEA.

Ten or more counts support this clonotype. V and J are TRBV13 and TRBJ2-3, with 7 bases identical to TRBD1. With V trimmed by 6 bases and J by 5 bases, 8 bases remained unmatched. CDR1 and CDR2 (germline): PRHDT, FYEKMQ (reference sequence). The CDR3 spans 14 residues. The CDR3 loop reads CASRHRGPGDTQYF. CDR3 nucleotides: TGTGCCAGCAGGCACAGGGGACCGGGAGATACGCAGTATTTT.

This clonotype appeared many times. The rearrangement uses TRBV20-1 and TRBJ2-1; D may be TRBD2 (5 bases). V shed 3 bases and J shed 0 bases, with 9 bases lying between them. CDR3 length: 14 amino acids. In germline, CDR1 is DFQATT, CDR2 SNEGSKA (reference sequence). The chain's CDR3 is CSASVSGSYNEQFF. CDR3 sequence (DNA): TGCAGTGCTAGCGTCAGCGGCTCCTACAATGAGCAGTTCTTC.

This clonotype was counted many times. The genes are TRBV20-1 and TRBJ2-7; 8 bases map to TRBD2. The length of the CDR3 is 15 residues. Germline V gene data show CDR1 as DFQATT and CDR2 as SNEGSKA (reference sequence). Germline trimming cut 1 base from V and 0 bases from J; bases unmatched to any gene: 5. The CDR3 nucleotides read TGCAGTGCTAGAGTGGGACTAGTTTCCTCCTACGAGCAGTACTTC. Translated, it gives CSARVGLVSSYEQYF.

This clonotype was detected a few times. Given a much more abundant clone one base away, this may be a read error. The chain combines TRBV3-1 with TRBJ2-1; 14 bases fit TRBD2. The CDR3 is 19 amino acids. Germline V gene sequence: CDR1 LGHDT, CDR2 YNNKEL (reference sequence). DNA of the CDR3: TGTACCAGCAGTTTCCCCGGGACTAGCGGGAGTAGCTCCTACAATGAGCAGTTCTTC. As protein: CTSSFPGTSGSSSYNEQFF.

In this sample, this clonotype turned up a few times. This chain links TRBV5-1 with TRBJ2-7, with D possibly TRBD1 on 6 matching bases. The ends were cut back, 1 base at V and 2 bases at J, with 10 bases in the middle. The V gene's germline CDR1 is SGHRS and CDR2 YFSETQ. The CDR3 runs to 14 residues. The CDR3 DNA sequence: TGCGCCAGCAGCTTGACAGGGATCCCCTACGAGCAGTACTTC. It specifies CASSLTGIPYEQYF. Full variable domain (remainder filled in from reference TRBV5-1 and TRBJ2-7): KAGVTQTPRYLIKTRGQQVTLSCSPISGHRSVSWYQQTPGQGLQFLFEYFSETQRNKGNFPGRFSGRQFSNSRSEMNVSTLELGDSALYLCASSLTGIPYEQYFGPGTRLTVT.

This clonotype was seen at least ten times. The CDR3 nucleotides read TGCGCCAGCAGCTTTTATCCCCTACAGGGTAACAATCAGCCCCAGCATTTT. It is translated as CASSFYPLQGNNQPQHF. The rearrangement joins TRBV5-1 to TRBJ1-5; possible D gene TRBD1, 6 bases. Germline loops: CDR1 SGHRS, CDR2 YFSETQ. The germline V and J ends were trimmed by 2 bases and 3 bases, with 18 bases remaining between them. CDR3 length: 17 residues.

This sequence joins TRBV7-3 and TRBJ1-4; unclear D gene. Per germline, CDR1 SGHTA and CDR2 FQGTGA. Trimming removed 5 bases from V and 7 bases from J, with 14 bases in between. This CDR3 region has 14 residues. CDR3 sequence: CASSPAGWGEKLFF. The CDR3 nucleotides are TGTGCCAGCAGCCCAGCGGGATGGGGTGAAAAACTGTTTTTT.

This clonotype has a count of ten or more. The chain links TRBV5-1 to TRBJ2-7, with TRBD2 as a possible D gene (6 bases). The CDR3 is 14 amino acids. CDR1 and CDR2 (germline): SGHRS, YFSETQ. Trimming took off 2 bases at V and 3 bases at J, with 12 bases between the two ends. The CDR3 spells CASSFGRSGYEQYF. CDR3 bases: TGCGCCAGCAGCTTTGGGAGGAGCGGCTACGAGCAGTACTTC.

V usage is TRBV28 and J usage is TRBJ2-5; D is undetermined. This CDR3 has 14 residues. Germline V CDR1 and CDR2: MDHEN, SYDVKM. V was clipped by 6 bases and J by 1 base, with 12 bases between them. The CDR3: CASSSNSFQETQYF. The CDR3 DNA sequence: TGTGCCAGCAGCTCCAACAGTTTCCAAGAGACCCAGTACTTC.

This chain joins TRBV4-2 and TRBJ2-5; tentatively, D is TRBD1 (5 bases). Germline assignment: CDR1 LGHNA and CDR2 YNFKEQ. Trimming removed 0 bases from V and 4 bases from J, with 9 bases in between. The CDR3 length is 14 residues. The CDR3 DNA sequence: TGTGCCAGCAGCCAAGAGAACCAGGGAGAGACCCAGTACTTC. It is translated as CASSQENQGETQYF.

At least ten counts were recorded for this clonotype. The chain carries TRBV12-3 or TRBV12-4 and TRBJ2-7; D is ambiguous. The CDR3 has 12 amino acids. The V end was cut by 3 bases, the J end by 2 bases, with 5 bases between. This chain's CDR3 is CASSFEAYEQYF. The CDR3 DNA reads TGTGCCAGCAGTTTTGAAGCCTACGAGCAGTACTTC.

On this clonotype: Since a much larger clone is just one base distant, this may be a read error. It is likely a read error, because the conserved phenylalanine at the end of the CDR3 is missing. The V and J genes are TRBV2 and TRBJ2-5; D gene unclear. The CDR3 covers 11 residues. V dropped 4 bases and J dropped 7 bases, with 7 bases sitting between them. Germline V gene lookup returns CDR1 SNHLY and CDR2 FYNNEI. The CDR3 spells CASSGGSTQYL. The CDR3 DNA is TGTGCCAGCAGTGGAGGTTCGACCCAGTACTTA.

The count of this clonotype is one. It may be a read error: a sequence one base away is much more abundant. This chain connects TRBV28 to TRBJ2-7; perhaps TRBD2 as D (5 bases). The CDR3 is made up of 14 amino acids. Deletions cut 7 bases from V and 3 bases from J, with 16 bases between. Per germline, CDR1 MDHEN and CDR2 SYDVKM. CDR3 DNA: TGTGCCAGCACCGTCGGGGTAGGGATCTACGAGCAGTACTTC. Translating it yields CASTVGVGIYEQYF.

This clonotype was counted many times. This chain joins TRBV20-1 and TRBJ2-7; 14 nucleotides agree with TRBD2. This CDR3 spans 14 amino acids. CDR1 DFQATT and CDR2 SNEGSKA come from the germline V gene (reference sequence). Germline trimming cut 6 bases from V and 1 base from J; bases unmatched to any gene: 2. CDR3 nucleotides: TGCAGTGCCCGGACTAGCGGGAGGTCCTACGAGCAGTACTTC. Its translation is CSARTSGRSYEQYF.

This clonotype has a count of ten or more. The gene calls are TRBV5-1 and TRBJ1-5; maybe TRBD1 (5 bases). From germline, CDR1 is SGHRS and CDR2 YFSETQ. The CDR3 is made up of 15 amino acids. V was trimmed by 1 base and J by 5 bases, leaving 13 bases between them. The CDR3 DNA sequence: TGCGCCAGCAGCTTGCACGGGGCTCGAGATCAGCCCCAGCATTTT. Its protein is CASSLHGARDQPQHF.

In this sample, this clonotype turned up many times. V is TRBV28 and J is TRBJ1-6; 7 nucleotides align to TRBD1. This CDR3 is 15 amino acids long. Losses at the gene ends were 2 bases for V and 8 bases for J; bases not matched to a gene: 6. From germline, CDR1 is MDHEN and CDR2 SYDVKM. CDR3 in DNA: TGTGCCAGCAGTTTACAGGGGGGGTGGGATTCACCCCTCCACTTT. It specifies CASSLQGGWDSPLHF.

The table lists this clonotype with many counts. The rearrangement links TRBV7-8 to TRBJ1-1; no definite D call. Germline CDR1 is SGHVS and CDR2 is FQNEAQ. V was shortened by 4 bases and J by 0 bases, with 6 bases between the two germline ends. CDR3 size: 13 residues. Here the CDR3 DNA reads TGTGCCAGCAGCTCCCTTTTGAACACTGAAGCTTTCTTT. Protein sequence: CASSSLLNTEAFF.

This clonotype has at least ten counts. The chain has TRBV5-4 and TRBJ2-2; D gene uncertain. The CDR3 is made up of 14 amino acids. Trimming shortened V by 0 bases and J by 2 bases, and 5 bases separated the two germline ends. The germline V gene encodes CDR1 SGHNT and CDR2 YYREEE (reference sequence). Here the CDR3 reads CASSLDANTGELFF. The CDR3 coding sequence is TGTGCCAGCAGCTTGGACGCTAACACCGGGGAGCTGTTTTTT.

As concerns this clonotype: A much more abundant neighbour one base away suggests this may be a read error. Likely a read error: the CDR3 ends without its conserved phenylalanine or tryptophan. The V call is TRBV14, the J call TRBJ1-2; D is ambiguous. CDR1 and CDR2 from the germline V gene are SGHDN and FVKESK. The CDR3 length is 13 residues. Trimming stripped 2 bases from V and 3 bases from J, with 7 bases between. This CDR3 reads CASSQIPDYGYTL. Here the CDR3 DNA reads TGTGCCAGCAGCCAAATCCCGGACTATGGCTACACCCTC.